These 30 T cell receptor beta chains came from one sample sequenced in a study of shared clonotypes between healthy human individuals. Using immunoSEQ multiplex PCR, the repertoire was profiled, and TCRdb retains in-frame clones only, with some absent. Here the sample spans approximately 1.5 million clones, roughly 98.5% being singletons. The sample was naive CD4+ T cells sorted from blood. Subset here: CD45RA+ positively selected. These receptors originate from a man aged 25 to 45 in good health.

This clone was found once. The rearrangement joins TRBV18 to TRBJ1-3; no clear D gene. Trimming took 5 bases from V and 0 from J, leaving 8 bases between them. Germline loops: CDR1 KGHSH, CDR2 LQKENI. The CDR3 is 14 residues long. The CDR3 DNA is TGTGCCAGCTCAGATGGGCGCTCTGGAAACACCATATATTTT. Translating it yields CASSDGRSGNTIYF.

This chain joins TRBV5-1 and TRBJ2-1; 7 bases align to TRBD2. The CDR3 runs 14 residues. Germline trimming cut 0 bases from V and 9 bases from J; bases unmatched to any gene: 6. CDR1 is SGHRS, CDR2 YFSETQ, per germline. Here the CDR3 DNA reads TGCGCCAGCAGCTTGGGAGGACTAGACGGTGAGCAGTTCTTC. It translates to CASSLGGLDGEQFF.

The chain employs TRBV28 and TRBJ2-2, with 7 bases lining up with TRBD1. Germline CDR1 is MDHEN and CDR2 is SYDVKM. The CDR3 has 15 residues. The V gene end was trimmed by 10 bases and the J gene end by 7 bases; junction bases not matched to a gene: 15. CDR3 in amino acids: CATSQGERRDGELFF. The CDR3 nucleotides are TGTGCCACCTCTCAGGGGGAGAGAAGGGACGGGGAGCTGTTTTTT.

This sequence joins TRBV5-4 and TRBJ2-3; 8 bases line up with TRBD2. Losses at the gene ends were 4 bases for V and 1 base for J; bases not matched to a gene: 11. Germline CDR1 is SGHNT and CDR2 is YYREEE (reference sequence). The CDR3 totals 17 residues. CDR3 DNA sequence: TGTGCCAGCAGCCCAAACGGGGGGGGCCGGCGCACAGATACGCAGTATTTT. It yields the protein CASSPNGGGRRTDTQYF.

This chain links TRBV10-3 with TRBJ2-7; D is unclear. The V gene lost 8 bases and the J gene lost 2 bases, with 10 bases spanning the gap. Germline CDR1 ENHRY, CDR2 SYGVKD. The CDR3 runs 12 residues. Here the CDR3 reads CAIQSVPYEQYF. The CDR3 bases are TGTGCCATCCAGTCCGTCCCCTACGAGCAGTACTTC.

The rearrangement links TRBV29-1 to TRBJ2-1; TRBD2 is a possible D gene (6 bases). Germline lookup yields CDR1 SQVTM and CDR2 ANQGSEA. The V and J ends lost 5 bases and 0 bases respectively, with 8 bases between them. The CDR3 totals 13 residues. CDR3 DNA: TGCAGCGTTTCGCGGGACTCCTACAATGAGCAGTTCTTC. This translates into CSVSRDSYNEQFF.

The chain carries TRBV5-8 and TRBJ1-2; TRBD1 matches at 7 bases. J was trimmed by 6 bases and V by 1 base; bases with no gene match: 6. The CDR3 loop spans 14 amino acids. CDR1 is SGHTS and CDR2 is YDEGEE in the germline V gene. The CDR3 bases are TGTGCCAGCAGCTTGCTGGCAGGGGGACATGGCTACACCTTC. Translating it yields CASSLLAGGHGYTF.

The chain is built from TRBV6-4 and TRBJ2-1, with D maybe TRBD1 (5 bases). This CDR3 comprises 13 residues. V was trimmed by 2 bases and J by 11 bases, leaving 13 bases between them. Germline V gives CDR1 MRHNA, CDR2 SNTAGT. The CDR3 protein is CASSDHHTDKQFF. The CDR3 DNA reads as TGTGCCAGCAGTGACCATCACACGGACAAGCAGTTCTTC.

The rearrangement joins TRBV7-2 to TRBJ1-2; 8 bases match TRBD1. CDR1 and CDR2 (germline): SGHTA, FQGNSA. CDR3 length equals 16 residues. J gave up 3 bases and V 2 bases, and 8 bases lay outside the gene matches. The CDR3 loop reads CASSLLDRVVDYGYTF. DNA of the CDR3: TGTGCCAGCAGCTTACTGGACAGGGTCGTGGACTATGGCTACACCTTC.

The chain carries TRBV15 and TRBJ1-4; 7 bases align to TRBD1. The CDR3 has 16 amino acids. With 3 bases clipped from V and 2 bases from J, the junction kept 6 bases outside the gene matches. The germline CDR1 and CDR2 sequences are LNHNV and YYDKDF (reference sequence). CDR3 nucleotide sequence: TGTGCCACCAGCAGGGAACAGGGGAGGACTAATGAAAAACTGTTTTTT. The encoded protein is CATSREQGRTNEKLFF.

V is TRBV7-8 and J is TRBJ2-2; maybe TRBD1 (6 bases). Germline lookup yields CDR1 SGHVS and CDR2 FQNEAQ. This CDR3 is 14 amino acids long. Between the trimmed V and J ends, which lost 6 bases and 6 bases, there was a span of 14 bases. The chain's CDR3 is CASSFYREPGELFF. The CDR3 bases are TGTGCCAGCAGTTTCTACAGGGAACCCGGGGAGCTGTTTTTT.

CDR3 sequence reads: CASSESAYGYTF. CDR3 bases: TGTGCCAGCAGTGAGTCGGCTTATGGCTACACCTTC. The chain links TRBV25-1 to TRBJ1-2; the D is unclear. V was trimmed by 3 bases and J by 5 bases, leaving 7 bases between them. The CDR3 spans 12 residues. Germline-derived CDR1 and CDR2 are MGHDK and SYGVNS.

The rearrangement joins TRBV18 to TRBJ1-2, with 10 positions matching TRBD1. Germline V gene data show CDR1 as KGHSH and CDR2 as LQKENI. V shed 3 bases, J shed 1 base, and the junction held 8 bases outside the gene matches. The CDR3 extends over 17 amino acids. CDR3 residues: CASSPLTGGSGNYGYTF. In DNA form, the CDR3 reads TGTGCCAGCTCACCCCTGACAGGGGGCTCTGGTAACTATGGCTACACCTTC.

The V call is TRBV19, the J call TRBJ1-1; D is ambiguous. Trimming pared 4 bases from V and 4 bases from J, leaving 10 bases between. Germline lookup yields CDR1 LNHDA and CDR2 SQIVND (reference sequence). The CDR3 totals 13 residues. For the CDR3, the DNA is TGTGCCAGTAGTAGTCGAGAGTCCACTGAAGCTTTCTTT. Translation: CASSSRESTEAFF. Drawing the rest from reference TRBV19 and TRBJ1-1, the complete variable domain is DGGITQSPKYLFRKEGQNVTLSCEQNLNHDAMYWYRQDPGQGLRLIYYSQIVNDFQKGDIAEGYSVSREKKESFPLTVTSAQKNPTAFYLCASSSRESTEAFFGQGTRLTVV.

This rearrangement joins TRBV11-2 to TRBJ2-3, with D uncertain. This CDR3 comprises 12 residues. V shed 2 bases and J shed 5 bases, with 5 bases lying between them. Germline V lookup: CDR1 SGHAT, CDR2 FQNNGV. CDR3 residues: CASSLWRDTQYF. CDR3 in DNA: TGTGCCAGCAGCTTATGGAGAGATACGCAGTATTTT.

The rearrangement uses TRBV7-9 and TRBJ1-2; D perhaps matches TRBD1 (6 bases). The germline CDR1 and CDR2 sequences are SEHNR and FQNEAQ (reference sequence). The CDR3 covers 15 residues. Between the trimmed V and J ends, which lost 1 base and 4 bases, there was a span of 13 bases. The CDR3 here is CASSLGTALGYGYTF. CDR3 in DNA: TGTGCCAGCAGCTTAGGGACAGCCCTCGGCTATGGCTACACCTTC.

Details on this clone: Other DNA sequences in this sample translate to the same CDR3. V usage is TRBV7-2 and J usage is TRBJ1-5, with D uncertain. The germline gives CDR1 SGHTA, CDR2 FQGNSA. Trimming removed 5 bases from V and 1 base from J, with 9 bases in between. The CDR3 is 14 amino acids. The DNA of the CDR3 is TGTGCCAGCAGCCCCCAGAGCAGCAATCAGCCCCAGCATTTT. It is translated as CASSPQSSNQPQHF.

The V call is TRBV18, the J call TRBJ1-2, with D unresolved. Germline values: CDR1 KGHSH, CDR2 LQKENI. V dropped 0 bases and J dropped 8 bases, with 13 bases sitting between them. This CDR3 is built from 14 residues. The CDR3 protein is CASSPPNIYGGYTF. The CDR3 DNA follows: TGTGCCAGCTCACCACCGAACATATACGGAGGCTACACCTTC.

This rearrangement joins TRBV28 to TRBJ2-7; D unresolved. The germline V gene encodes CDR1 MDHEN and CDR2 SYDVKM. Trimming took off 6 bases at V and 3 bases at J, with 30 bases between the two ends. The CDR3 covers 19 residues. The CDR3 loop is CASRPTDLSAAGTDYEQYF. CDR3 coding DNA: TGTGCCAGCAGACCTACGGACCTGTCCGCCGCCGGAACGGACTACGAGCAGTACTTC.

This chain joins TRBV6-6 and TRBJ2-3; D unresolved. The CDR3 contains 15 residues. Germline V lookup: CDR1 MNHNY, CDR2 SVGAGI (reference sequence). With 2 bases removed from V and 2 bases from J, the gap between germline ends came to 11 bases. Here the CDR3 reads CASSYVQIYTDTQYF. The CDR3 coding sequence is TGTGCCAGCAGTTACGTCCAAATTTACACAGATACGCAGTATTTT.

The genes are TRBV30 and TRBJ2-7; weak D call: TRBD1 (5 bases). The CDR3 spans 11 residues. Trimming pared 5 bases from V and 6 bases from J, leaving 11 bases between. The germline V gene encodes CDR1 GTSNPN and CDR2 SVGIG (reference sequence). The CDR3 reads CAWSKGVEQYF. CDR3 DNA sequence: TGTGCCTGGTCCAAAGGGGTCGAGCAGTACTTC.

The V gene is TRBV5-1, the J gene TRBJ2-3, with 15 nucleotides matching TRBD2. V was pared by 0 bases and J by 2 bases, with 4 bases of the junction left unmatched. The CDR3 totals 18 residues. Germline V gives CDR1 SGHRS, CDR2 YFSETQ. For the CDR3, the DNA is TGCGCCAGCAGCTTGGGGGGACTAGCGGGAGGAATCACAGATACGCAGTATTTT. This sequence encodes CASSLGGLAGGITDTQYF.

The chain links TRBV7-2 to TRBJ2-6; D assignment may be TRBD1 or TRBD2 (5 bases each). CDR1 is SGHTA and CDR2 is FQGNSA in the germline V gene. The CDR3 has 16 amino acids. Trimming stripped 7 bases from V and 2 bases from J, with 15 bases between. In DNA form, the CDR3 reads TGTGCCAGCACGAAAGACCGGGACGCTGGGGCCAACGTCCTGACTTTC. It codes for CASTKDRDAGANVLTF. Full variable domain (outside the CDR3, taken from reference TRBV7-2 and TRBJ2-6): GAGVSQSPSNKVTEKGKDVELRCDPISGHTALYWYRQSLGQGLEFLIYFQGNSAPDKSGLPSDRFSAERTGGSVSTLTIQRTQQEDSAVYLCASTKDRDAGANVLTFGAGSRLTVL.

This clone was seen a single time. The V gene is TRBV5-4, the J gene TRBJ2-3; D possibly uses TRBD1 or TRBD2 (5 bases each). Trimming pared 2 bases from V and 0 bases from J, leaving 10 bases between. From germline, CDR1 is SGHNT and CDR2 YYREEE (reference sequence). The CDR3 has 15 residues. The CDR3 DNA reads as TGTGCCAGCAGCTTAAGGGGACGGAGCACAGATACGCAGTATTTT. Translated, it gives CASSLRGRSTDTQYF.

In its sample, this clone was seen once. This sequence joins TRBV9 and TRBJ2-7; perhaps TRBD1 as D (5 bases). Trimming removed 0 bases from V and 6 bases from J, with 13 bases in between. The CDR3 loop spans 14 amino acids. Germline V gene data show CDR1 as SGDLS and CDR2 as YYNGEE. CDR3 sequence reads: CASSVEVGASEQYF. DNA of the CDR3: TGTGCCAGCAGCGTAGAAGTAGGGGCCAGCGAGCAGTACTTC. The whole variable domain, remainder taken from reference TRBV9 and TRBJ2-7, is DSGVTQTPKHLITATGQRVTLRCSPRSGDLSVYWYQQSLDQGLQFLIQYYNGEERAKGNILERFSAQQFPDLHSELNLSSLELGDSALYFCASSVEVGASEQYFGPGTRLTVT.

CDR3 protein: CASSLFSGGLRHTEAFF. The CDR3 bases are TGTGCCAGCAGCTTATTTAGCGGGGGGCTTAGGCACACTGAAGCTTTCTTT. V usage is TRBV7-8 and J usage is TRBJ1-1; maybe TRBD1 (6 bases). The V gene's germline CDR1 is SGHVS and CDR2 FQNEAQ. The CDR3 is 17 amino acids. The ends were cut back, 2 bases at V and 3 bases at J, with 19 bases in the middle.

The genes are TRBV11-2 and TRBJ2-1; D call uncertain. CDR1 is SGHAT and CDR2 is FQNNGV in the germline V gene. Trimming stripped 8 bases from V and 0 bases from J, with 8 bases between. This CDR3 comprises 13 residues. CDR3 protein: CASHLSSYNEQFF. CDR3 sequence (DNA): TGTGCCAGCCACCTAAGCTCCTACAATGAGCAGTTCTTC.

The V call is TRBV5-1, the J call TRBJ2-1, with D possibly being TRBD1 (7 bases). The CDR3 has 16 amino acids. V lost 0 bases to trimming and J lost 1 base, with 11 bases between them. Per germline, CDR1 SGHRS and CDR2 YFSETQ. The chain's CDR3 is CASSLAAGQSYNEQFF. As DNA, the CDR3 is TGCGCCAGCAGCTTGGCCGCGGGACAGTCCTACAATGAGCAGTTCTTC. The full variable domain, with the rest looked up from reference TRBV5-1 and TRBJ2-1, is KAGVTQTPRYLIKTRGQQVTLSCSPISGHRSVSWYQQTPGQGLQFLFEYFSETQRNKGNFPGRFSGRQFSNSRSEMNVSTLELGDSALYLCASSLAAGQSYNEQFFGPGTRLTVL.

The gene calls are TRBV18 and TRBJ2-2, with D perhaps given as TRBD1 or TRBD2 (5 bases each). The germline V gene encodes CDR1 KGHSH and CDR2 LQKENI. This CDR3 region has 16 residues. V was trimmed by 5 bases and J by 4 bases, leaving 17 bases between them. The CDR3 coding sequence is TGTGCCAGCTCAGGTATTCAGGGAGCCGCCACCGGGGAGCTGTTTTTT. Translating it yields CASSGIQGAATGELFF.

The CDR3: CASSQLDKVPLWEQYF. The CDR3 region has the DNA TGCGCCAGCAGCCAACTGGACAAGGTCCCTCTCTGGGAGCAGTACTTC. The chain couples TRBV4-1 to TRBJ2-7, with D possibly being TRBD1 (5 bases). The CDR3 extends over 16 amino acids. Trimming shortened V by 2 bases and J by 7 bases, and 21 bases separated the two germline ends. CDR1 is MGHRA and CDR2 is YSYEKL in the germline V gene.